This note documents a single T cell receptor (beta chain) sequence. What it recognizes is unknown. The data were taken from a study of quantifying T cell responses using KT2 cells. About the research overall: RNA was reverse transcribed with TCR alpha and beta constant-region primers. Study findings and constraints: Even the lowest spike-in, about one KT2 cell per 100,000 PBMC, yielded detectable KT2 sequences.

Unfractionated PBMC were spiked with known numbers of KT2 clone cells. From germline, CDR1 is DFQATT and CDR2 SNEGSKA (reference sequence). The CDR3 spans 15 residues. Unmatched junction bases numbered 6, after V lost 0 bases and J lost 7 bases. An oligo carrying a UMI was ligated to the cDNA 3' end. The first PCR ran 3 to 5 cycles with an equimolar RC1.1 and RC1.2 beta primer mix. Using its own MiXCR run on the UMI-ligation and nested PCR reads, TCRdb lists one record per CDR3 protein. Among over 35,000 distinct CDR3 sequences listed, approximately 17% were seen once. The specimen sequenced was PBMCs spiked with cells of the T cell clone KT2. The chain uses TRBV20-1 and TRBJ1-4; TRBD1 matches at 9 bases. This TCR derives from a human donor. This CDR3 is CSARDRDRDSEKLFF. CDR3 in DNA: TGCAGTGCTAGAGATCGGGACAGGGACTCTGAAAAACTGTTTTTT.